The present T cell receptor beta chain was sequenced within a study of T cell repertoires in cytomegalovirus infection. Overall study context: TCR beta signatures that were public indicated CMV infection and matching HLA type.

Study outcomes and limitations: People with CMV and the relevant HLA were identified by cumulative public TCR beta family frequency. In two of eight donors, the top clonotype was HLA-C-restricted CMV-specific.

In germline, CDR1 is SGHDT, CDR2 YYEEEE. V lost 3 bases, J lost 4 bases, and 13 bases lay in between. The CDR3 consists of 14 residues. The sample holds many counts of this clonotype. What it binds is unknown. From the reads, TCRdb called clonotypes with MiXCR, one entry per CDR3 protein. The table records hundreds of thousands of distinct CDR3 sequences, approximately 10% of them present only once. The chain joins TRBV5-6 to TRBJ1-1; TRBD1 might be the D (6 bases). This TCR came from a human donor in good health (CMV status not recorded). Some clones in this sample may be carry-over from other donors' samples. The sample comprised PBMCs. This CDR3 reads CASSSIGRGTEAFF. The CDR3 coding sequence is TGTGCCAGCAGCTCCATAGGCAGGGGCACTGAAGCTTTCTTT.